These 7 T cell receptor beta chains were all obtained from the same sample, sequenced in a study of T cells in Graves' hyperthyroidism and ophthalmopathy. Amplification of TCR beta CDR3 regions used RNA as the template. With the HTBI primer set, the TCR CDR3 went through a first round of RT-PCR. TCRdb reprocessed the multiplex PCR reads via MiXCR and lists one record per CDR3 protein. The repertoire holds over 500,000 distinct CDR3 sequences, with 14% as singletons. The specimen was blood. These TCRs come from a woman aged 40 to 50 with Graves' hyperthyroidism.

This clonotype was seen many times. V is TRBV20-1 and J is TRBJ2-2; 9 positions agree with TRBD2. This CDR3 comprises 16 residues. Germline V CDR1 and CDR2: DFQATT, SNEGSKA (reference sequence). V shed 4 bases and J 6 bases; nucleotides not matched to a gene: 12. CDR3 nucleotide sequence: TGCAGTGCTACCGGGACTAGCTTGGGGTTGTCCGGGGAGCTGTTTTTT. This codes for CSATGTSLGLSGELFF.

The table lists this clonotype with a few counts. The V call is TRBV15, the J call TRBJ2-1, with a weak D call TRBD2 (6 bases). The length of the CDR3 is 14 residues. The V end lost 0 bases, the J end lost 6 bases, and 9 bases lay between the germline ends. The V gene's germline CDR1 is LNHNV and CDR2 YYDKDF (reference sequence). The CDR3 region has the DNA TGTGCCACCAGCAGAGACGGGACTCTCAATGAGCAGTTCTTC. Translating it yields CATSRDGTLNEQFF.

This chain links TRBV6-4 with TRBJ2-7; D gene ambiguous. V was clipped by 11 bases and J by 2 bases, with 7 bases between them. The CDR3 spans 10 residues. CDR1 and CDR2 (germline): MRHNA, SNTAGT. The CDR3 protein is CALGTYEQYF. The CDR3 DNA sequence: TGTGCCCTGGGAACCTACGAGCAGTACTTC.

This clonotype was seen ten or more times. CDR3 sequence: CASSLVQGSTDTQYF. CDR3 in DNA: TGTGCCAGCAGTTTAGTACAGGGTAGCACAGATACGCAGTATTTT. The chain carries TRBV12-3 or TRBV12-4 and TRBJ2-3, with D possibly being TRBD1 (6 bases). The CDR3 is made up of 15 amino acids. Deletions cut 1 base from V and 0 bases from J, with 8 bases between.

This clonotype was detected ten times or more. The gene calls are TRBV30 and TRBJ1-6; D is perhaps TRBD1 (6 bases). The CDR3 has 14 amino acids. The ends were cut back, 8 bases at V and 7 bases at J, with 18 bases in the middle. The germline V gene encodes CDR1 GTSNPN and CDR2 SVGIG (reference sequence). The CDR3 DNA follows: TGTGCCGGGATGGACAGAGGCGGAAATTCACCCCTCCACTTT. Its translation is CAGMDRGGNSPLHF.

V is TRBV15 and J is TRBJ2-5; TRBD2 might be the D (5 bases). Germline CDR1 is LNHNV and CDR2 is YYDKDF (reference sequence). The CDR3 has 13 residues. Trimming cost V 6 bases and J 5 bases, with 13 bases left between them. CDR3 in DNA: TGTGCCACCAGGGGTCCGGGAATTGAGACCCAGTACTTC. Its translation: CATRGPGIETQYF.

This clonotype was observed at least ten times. This chain's CDR3 is CASRDLTGTAPYGYTF. Here the CDR3 DNA reads TGCGCCAGCCGGGATCTTACCGGGACAGCTCCCTATGGCTACACCTTC. V gene TRBV10-2 combines with J gene TRBJ1-2, with TRBD1 identical over 7 bases. The CDR3 extends over 16 amino acids. CDR1 WSHSY and CDR2 SAAADI come from the germline V gene. V dropped 8 bases and J dropped 4; count of bases not matched to a gene: 16.